The 5 T cell receptor beta chains in this list originate from one sample, sequenced in a study of cytomegalovirus exposure and HLA in healthy donors. PCR was performed using 60 Vbeta and 13 Jbeta primers. Profiled with immunoSEQ multiplex PCR; TCRdb holds only in-frame clones, not every one. There are approximately 140,000 clones in the sample; 75% to 80% occur only once, and around 1.6% lies in the top ten. Material: PBMCs. The receptors shown here come from a female donor in good health and CMV-seronegative.

The chain couples TRBV6-4 to TRBJ2-1; 10 bases are shared with TRBD2. Germline CDR1 is MRHNA and CDR2 is SNTAGT. The CDR3 has 15 residues. The V and J ends lost 3 bases and 3 bases, in that order; junction bases with no gene match: 2. CDR3 region: CASSEERGGYNEQFF. Here the CDR3 DNA reads TGTGCCAGCAGTGAAGAGCGGGGGGGCTACAATGAGCAGTTCTTC.

The chain couples TRBV12-5 to TRBJ2-5; 8 nucleotides align to TRBD2. The CDR3 length is 13 residues. Losses at the gene ends were 5 bases for V and 5 bases for J; bases not matched to a gene: 4. The germline gives CDR1 LGHNT, CDR2 FRNRAP. CDR3 sequence (DNA): TGTGCTAGTGGTCATGGCGGGGGGGAGACCCAGTACTTC. It specifies CASGHGGGETQYF.

This chain links TRBV5-1 with TRBJ2-5; a weak D match, TRBD1 (6 bases). CDR1 is SGHRS, CDR2 YFSETQ, per germline. Trimming left V 7 bases short and J 5 bases short, with 6 bases between. The CDR3 is 10 amino acids. The CDR3 DNA reads as TGCGCCAGCCAGGGGGAGACCCAGTACTTC. Protein sequence: CASQGETQYF.

On this clone itself: At one end the junction does not follow the germline gene, possibly because of a read error. This chain joins TRBV18 and TRBJ1-3; D may be TRBD1 (5 bases). Germline V gene sequence: CDR1 KGHSH, CDR2 LQKENI. This CDR3 has 15 residues. CDR3 nucleotide sequence: TGTGCCAGCTCCCCACCCGCGGGGGCTGGAAACACCATATATTTT. This gives the protein CASSPPAGAGNTIYF.

This chain joins TRBV7-6 and TRBJ2-1; 13 bases fit TRBD2. This CDR3 has 15 amino acids. V was pared by 5 bases and J by 7 bases, with 5 bases of the junction left unmatched. The germline gives CDR1 SGHVS, CDR2 FNYEAQ. The chain's CDR3 is CASSPRTSGSNEQFF. Written as DNA, the CDR3 is TGTGCCAGCAGCCCGAGGACTAGCGGGAGTAATGAGCAGTTCTTC. Looking up the rest from reference TRBV7-6 and TRBJ2-1 gives the full variable domain: GAGVSQSPRYKVTKRGQDVALRCDPISGHVSLYWYRQALGQGPEFLTYFNYEAQQDKSGLPNDRFSAERPEGSISTLTIQRTEQRDSAMYRCASSPRTSGSNEQFFGPGTRLTVL.